The 2 T cell receptor beta chains reported below all come from one sample, sequenced in a study of blood T cell repertoires in COVID-19. Assay: immunoSEQ multiplex PCR; the TCRdb copy retains only in-frame clones and omits some. The sample includes approximately 73,000 clones, 80% to 90% of them seen just once. Sequencing was done on a sample of peripheral blood. The receptors were sampled from a man older than 75 with acute or convalescent COVID-19.

The chain has TRBV6-1 and TRBJ2-7; 8 bases line up with TRBD2. Trimming removed 2 bases from V and 3 bases from J; junction bases left unmatched: 3. CDR1 and CDR2 (germline): MNHNS, SASEGT. The CDR3 spans 14 residues. The CDR3, as DNA: TGTGCCAGCAGTGAACAGCGGGGGTTCTACGAGCAGTACTTC. Its protein is CASSEQRGFYEQYF.

V usage is TRBV30 and J usage is TRBJ1-1; a possible D gene is TRBD1 (6 bases). The germline V gene has CDR1 GTSNPN and CDR2 SVGIG (reference sequence). V shed 5 bases and J shed 0 bases, with 16 bases lying between them. The CDR3 has 15 residues. CDR3 amino acids: CAWYPGGFVNTEAFF. As DNA, the CDR3 is TGTGCCTGGTACCCTGGGGGCTTTGTGAACACTGAAGCTTTCTTT.